This T cell receptor beta chain was documented in a study of T-cell memory formation after mild COVID-19 (dated by TCRdb to the early 2020s). Regarding the research as a whole: TCR sequence clusters from the two donors were found to be largely donor specific. Two young, previously healthy adult volunteers, one female and one male, were included in the cohort. T-cell clones expanding and contracting after mild COVID-19 in a couple of donors were tracked by longitudinal TCRalpha and TCRbeta repertoire sequencing. The paper's findings and limits, for the study overall: The second-wave clones that peaked on day 37 were not confirmed to be SARS-CoV-2 specific. The study included only a couple of mild cases, and larger cohorts that include severe cases with pre-infection samples were judged to be necessary. Some responding clones were found in pre-infection memory, which suggests that pre-existing cross-reactive memory T cells took part in the SARS-CoV-2 response. Clones that contracted from day 15 to 85 showed balanced CD4/CD8 phenotypes, whereas a second wave of clones that expanded from day 15 to 37 leaned towards CD4+. Contracting CD4+ clones turned up mainly in the CM and EM memory subsets, whereas EMRA was where CD8+ clones were enriched.

Sequencing was performed on an Illumina NovaSeq 6000. TCRalpha and TCRbeta cDNA libraries were built by 5'RACE with constant-segment primers, adding sample barcodes and unique molecular identifiers. Trizol reagent was used to extract RNA from every sample. Amplification of the libraries took two PCR steps, and the second step added a second sample barcode plus Illumina TruSeq adapters. Libraries were sequenced on an Illumina NovaSeq with 2 x 150 bp paired-end reads. Processing in the source paper ran as follows. Reads were demultiplexed and collapsed into UMI-guided consensus sequences with migec v1.2.7. Using mixcr v2.1.11, UMI consensuses were aligned to TRA and TRB V and J templates and then assembled into clonotypes. Clonotypes were classified as expanded or contracted when called significant by both edgeR and NoisET, with noise models trained on biological replicates. edgeR calls used a false discovery rate-adjusted p below 0.01 and a log2 fold-change threshold of 1. As an exploratory analysis of dynamics, max-normalized trajectories of the 1000 most abundant clonotypes were examined by PCA with hierarchical clustering. Separately sequenced CD4+ and CD8+ repertoires were used to assign a CD4 or CD8 phenotype to each responding clone. The public reads were reprocessed in TCRdb via fastp at Q25 and MiXCR, keeping in-frame beta chains. Rows merge per CDR3 protein into single entries with the most common DNA and genes. The V and J calls and clone size are TCRdb's, not the authors'. Present in this sample are around 300,000 distinct CDR3 sequences, approximately 15% of which were seen just once. The ten largest clonotypes hold 21% of the sample.

Ficoll-Paque density gradient centrifugation was used to isolate PBMCs. From the germline V gene, CDR1 is SGHVS and CDR2 is FNYEAQ. V loses 0 bases, J loses 8 bases, and the germline ends lie 11 bases apart. Reading from cysteine to phenylalanine, the CDR3 counts 14 amino acids. Only the CDR3 DNA stays, 42 bases, in frame from base 1. This clonotype was counted ten times or more. This receptor's antigen is unknown. No base quality values were provided; no much bigger clone lies one nucleotide off. This TCR was recovered from a man aged 18 to 30 who had mild COVID-19 (a few samples of this study predate the infection). The sample titles of this study are shuffled in the database, so cell type and time point are left out; the donor was told from shared clones. The sequencing input was PBMCs or a T cell subset sorted from them (not recorded which). The chain is assembled from TRBV7-6 and TRBJ2-1; no D segment can be confidently identified. CDR3 reads: CASSLASRYDEQFF. Here is the DNA: TGTGCCAGCAGCTTAGCGTCCCGGTATGATGAGCAGTTCTTC.